This T cell receptor beta chain was retrieved from a study of shared clonotypes between healthy human individuals (TCRdb year 2020). About the investigation overall: The cohort included a few men and a couple of women between 18 and 49 years of age. The study deeply sequenced blood TCR repertoires of several healthy adults to estimate repertoire size and the extent of clonotype sharing between individuals. Between about 0.8 and 8.9 billion PBMCs per donor were obtained by leukapheresis. Per donor, three plates each were used for CD4 naive and CD4 memory, two for CD8 naive, and one for CD8 memory. Libraries were prepared and TCR repertoires were sequenced by different laboratories using diverse techniques, in order to increase sequencing depth and limit assay-specific biases.

TCR CDR3 regions were amplified from genomic DNA by multiplex PCR using the deep immunoSEQ assay. Genomic DNA extracted from each cell subset was distributed evenly over all wells of several immunoSEQ 96-well plates, and each plate served as one replicate. For sorted subsets, 200 ng of genomic DNA, equivalent to 25,000 to 35,000 T cell genomes, went into each replicate PCR. Purified libraries were measured with a Qubit 3.0 fluorometer, size-checked on a Bioanalyzer 2100, and measured again with the KAPA Library Quantification kit. A separate single-read 150-cycle Illumina NextSeq 550 flow cell was used to sequence each immunoSEQ 96-well plate. Under the source paper's analysis protocol: The immunoSEQ output contained only junctional sequences without quality scores, so filtering could not match that applied to full-length reads. To assign V/J genes and CDR3, sequences were annotated using PyIR, a Python wrapper for IgBLAST v1.9, with IMGT germline references. Reads with weak V/J assignments (E-value above 1e-6), missing CDR3, stop codons, out-of-frame junctions, or ambiguous translated residues were removed. V3J clonotypes were defined as sequences sharing an identical inferred V gene, J gene, and CDR3 amino acid sequence. Percentage overlap between repertoires was computed as shared unique clonotypes divided by the size of the smaller repertoire. RTK rarefaction, the Chao1 estimator, and Recon v2.1 estimates of unobserved clonotypes were used to assess repertoire richness. Generation probabilities were computed with OLGA for all TCRbeta clonotypes obtained by the gDNA method from a handful of donors. TCRdb took over this immuneACCESS table, retaining in-frame rearrangements with V and J assigned. Such tables are incomplete; in checked studies, under half of the missing clones stem from an unresolved V gene, and the remainder is unexplained. That table furnishes V, J and clone size, whereas the DNA furnished D and trimming. The sample table records around 1,100,000 clones; 60% to 85% of these occur just once. Roughly 0.9% of the sample lies in the top ten.

Study-level results and caveats: Larger estimated clonotype richness was generally found for naive subsets than for memory subsets. Only blood was sampled, and tissue TCR repertoires likely differ from those in blood. Higher generation probabilities were observed for clonotypes shared by all four sorted-subset donors than for non-shared clonotypes. The genetic and exposure-history diversity represented was limited by the small number of donors. Incomplete sequencing was indicated by rarefaction of sorted-subset datasets, despite the large sequencing depth. Pairwise subsampling led to the expectation that sequencing depth would affect the degree of clonotype sharing among donors. Across a handful of donors, approximately 4.9% of naive CD4, roughly 3.8% of naive CD8, 2.3% of memory CD4, and about 0.4% of memory CD8 clonotypes were shared.

The donors were healthy, HIV-negative adults who had no recently reported acute infections or vaccinations. Every donor was a Caucasian adult residing in Nashville, Tennessee, USA. Magnetic negative selection was used to enrich CD4+ T cells, after which naive cells were positively selected on CD45RA and the negative fraction became the memory subset. Blood was collected by leukapheresis, and PBMCs were isolated by Ficoll-Histopaque density gradient centrifugation and then cryopreserved in liquid nitrogen vapor phase. Analytical flow cytometry was used to check the purity and quantity of every magnetically sorted T cell population. From each sorted fraction, genomic DNA was isolated and quantified by UV absorbance on a Nanodrop 2000c. To note about this clone: There is no known antigen for this receptor. One base away there is no much larger clone; base qualities are not given.

This TCR derives from a man between 18 and 29 years old in good health. Some clones in this sample may be carry-over from other donors' samples. Sequenced input: memory CD4+ T cells from PBMCs. This sample's cell subset or site label indicates: CD45RA-negative fraction.

For the CDR3, the sequence is CASSYSAAGGTYGYTF. The nucleotide sequence reads as follows: TGTGCCAGCAGTTACTCGGCGGCAGGGGGCACCTATGGCTACACCTTC. This receptor chain uses TRBV6-5 and TRBJ1-2; 8 bases in the middle match TRBD1. V trim: 0 bases; J trim: 4 bases; unmatched bases: 7. CDR1 and CDR2 are drawn from the germline V gene: MNHEY, SVGAGI. Including the terminal cysteine and phenylalanine, the CDR3 comprises 16 residues. Just CDR3 DNA is preserved here, 48 bases in frame from base 1.